Each of the 10 T cell receptor beta chains below was sequenced from the same sample in a study of blood T cell repertoires in COVID-19. The data were produced by immunoSEQ multiplex PCR, yet TCRdb's version contains in-frame clones alone and is incomplete. The sample lists roughly 150,000 clones, 81% seen once, with roughly 5.7% in the top ten. Sequenced material: PBMCs or T cells enriched from blood (not recorded which). The receptors originated from a woman aged 40 to 49 with acute COVID-19.

J is TRBJ1-2 and V is TRBV2, with a weak D call TRBD1 (5 bases). CDR1 is SNHLY and CDR2 is FYNNEI in the germline V gene. Trimming took 6 bases from V and 8 from J, leaving 13 bases between them. The CDR3 spans 12 residues. The CDR3 DNA follows: TGTGCCAGCAGCCTTAGAACAGGAGGCTACACCTTC. Translation: CASSLRTGGYTF.

V and J are TRBV2 and TRBJ2-7; possible D gene TRBD2, 5 bases. The CDR3 has 13 residues. Trimming took 3 bases from V and 12 from J, leaving 18 bases between them. Germline V CDR1 and CDR2: SNHLY, FYNNEI. The CDR3 region has the DNA TGTGCCAGCAGTGACCGGCTAGCTGTCAAGTGGTACGTC. Translated: CASSDRLAVKWYV.

The chain couples TRBV25-1 to TRBJ1-1, with no clear D. There are 14 residues in the CDR3. V lost 7 bases and J lost 3, with 15 bases in between. CDR1 MGHDK and CDR2 SYGVNS come from the germline V gene. The CDR3 DNA is TGTGCCAGCACCCCTCTGGCCGGGGACACTGAAGCTTTCTTT. It translates to CASTPLAGDTEAFF.

The rearrangement joins TRBV6-6 to TRBJ2-1, with D unresolved. V was cut by 8 bases and J by 4 bases, with 9 bases left in between. From germline, CDR1 is MNHNY and CDR2 SVGAGI (reference sequence). The CDR3 has 12 amino acids. CDR3 in DNA: TGTGCCAGCTGGGTGGAGTACAATGAGCAGTTCTTC. Protein sequence: CASWVEYNEQFF.

The chain carries TRBV19 and TRBJ1-1, with D perhaps TRBD1 (5 bases). V was shortened by 6 bases and J by 0 bases, with 11 bases between the two germline ends. This CDR3 spans 14 amino acids. Looked up from germline, CDR1 is LNHDA and CDR2 is SQIVND (reference sequence). CDR3 sequence reads: CASSLGGVNTEAFF. CDR3 DNA: TGTGCCAGTAGCCTGGGAGGGGTGAACACTGAAGCTTTCTTT.

The V gene is TRBV2, the J gene TRBJ1-2, with TRBD1 matching over 10 bases. The CDR3 has 15 residues. V dropped 10 bases and J dropped 4; count of bases not matched to a gene: 12. CDR1 and CDR2 from the germline V gene are SNHLY and FYNNEI. Here the CDR3 reads CATPGQGKGGYGYTF. The CDR3, as DNA: TGTGCCACACCGGGACAGGGGAAAGGGGGCTATGGCTACACCTTC.

This sequence joins TRBV6-5 and TRBJ2-1, with 8 bases matching TRBD2. The CDR3 is 15 amino acids. Unmatched junction bases numbered 4, after V lost 2 bases and J lost 4 bases. Looked up from germline, CDR1 is MNHEY and CDR2 is SVGAGI. In nucleotides, the CDR3 is TGTGCCAGCAGTTACCGGGAGGGACGTTACAATGAGCAGTTCTTC. Its protein is CASSYREGRYNEQFF.

J is TRBJ2-7 and V is TRBV19, with TRBD2 as a possible D gene (6 bases). The CDR3 runs 12 residues. CDR1 and CDR2 from the germline V gene are LNHDA and SQIVND (reference sequence). V lost 10 bases and J lost 0, with 10 bases in between. The CDR3 loop reads CATGTDSYEQYF. CDR3 in DNA: TGTGCCACCGGGACTGACTCCTACGAGCAGTACTTC.

The chain employs TRBV25-1 and TRBJ2-7; D gene unclear. Germline CDR1 reads MGHDK; CDR2 reads SYGVNS. Deletions cut 4 bases from V and 4 bases from J, with 5 bases between. The CDR3 length is 11 residues. Here the CDR3 reads CASSGAYEQYF. CDR3 nucleotides: TGTGCCAGCAGTGGAGCTTACGAGCAGTACTTC.

The chain combines TRBV29-1 with TRBJ1-1, with D maybe TRBD1 (5 bases). V lost 4 bases and J 0 bases, leaving 12 bases between the germline ends. CDR1 and CDR2 (germline): SQVTM, ANQGSEA. The CDR3 runs to 14 residues. CDR3 sequence (DNA): TGCAGCGTTGTGCGGGGCCTATTGAACACTGAAGCTTTCTTT. This sequence encodes CSVVRGLLNTEAFF.